These 20 T cell receptor beta chains originate from one sample sequenced in a study of blood T cell repertoires in COVID-19. Clones were sequenced by immunoSEQ multiplex PCR, and TCRdb holds only the in-frame ones, with some missing. Of about 250,000 clones in the sample, around 90% were seen once. The specimen sequenced was PBMCs or T cells enriched from blood (not recorded which). Receptor source: a woman between 50 and 59 years old who had recovered from COVID-19.

The chain couples TRBV28 to TRBJ1-4; D gene ambiguous. The CDR3 has 13 amino acids. CDR1 is MDHEN and CDR2 is SYDVKM in the germline V gene. V lost 5 bases, J lost 5 bases, and 9 bases lay in between. In nucleotides, the CDR3 is TGTGCCAGCAGTCCTCCAGAAAATGAAAAACTGTTTTTT. Protein sequence: CASSPPENEKLFF. Full variable domain (remainder filled in from reference TRBV28 and TRBJ1-4): DVKVTQSSRYLVKRTGEKVFLECVQDMDHENMFWYRQDPGLGLRLIYFSYDVKMKEKGDIPEGYSVSREKKERFSLILESASTNQTSMYLCASSPPENEKLFFGSGTQLSVL.

V usage is TRBV7-9 and J usage is TRBJ1-1; D unresolved. The CDR3 has 14 amino acids. CDR1 and CDR2 from the germline V gene are SEHNR and FQNEAQ (reference sequence). V was cut by 2 bases and J by 3 bases, with 10 bases left in between. The CDR3 sequence is CASSLRYSDTEAFF. In DNA, the CDR3 is TGTGCCAGCAGCTTACGGTACTCGGACACTGAAGCTTTCTTT.

The chain recombines TRBV19 with TRBJ2-1, with 7 bases matching TRBD2. Per germline, CDR1 LNHDA and CDR2 SQIVND (reference sequence). Unmatched junction bases numbered 12, after V lost 5 bases and J lost 8 bases. CDR3 size: 15 residues. The DNA for the CDR3 is TGTGCCAGTAGTCTCCGGGGAGGGGTGAGTGATGAGCAGTTCTTC. Translated: CASSLRGGVSDEQFF.

The chain uses TRBV7-9 and TRBJ1-2; weak D call: TRBD1 (5 bases). CDR3 length: 12 amino acids. Germline CDR1 is SEHNR and CDR2 is FQNEAQ (reference sequence). V shed 1 base and J shed 10 bases, with 10 bases lying between them. This chain's CDR3 is CASSLDVGPYTF. The CDR3 DNA is TGTGCCAGCAGCTTAGACGTGGGGCCCTACACCTTC.

The chain carries TRBV5-4 and TRBJ2-1; 9 bases are a match to TRBD1. This CDR3 spans 13 amino acids. Germline loops: CDR1 SGHNT, CDR2 YYREEE (reference sequence). Germline trimming cut 5 bases from V and 10 bases from J; bases unmatched to any gene: 7. CDR3: CASRNRGQGEQFF. Here the CDR3 DNA reads TGTGCCAGCAGGAACAGGGGGCAAGGGGAGCAGTTCTTC.

The CDR3 reads CASSPVTSGSLYNEQFF. CDR3 nucleotide sequence: TGTGCCAGCTCACCGGTAACTAGCGGGAGCCTTTACAATGAGCAGTTCTTC. The chain links TRBV18 to TRBJ2-1; 11 nucleotides line up with TRBD2. CDR1 and CDR2 from the germline V gene are KGHSH and LQKENI. J gave up 4 bases and V 3 bases, and 8 bases lay outside the gene matches. The CDR3 extends over 17 amino acids.

The chain combines TRBV28 with TRBJ1-1, with 7 bases that match TRBD1. Losses at the gene ends were 5 bases for V and 4 bases for J; bases not matched to a gene: 7. Per germline, CDR1 MDHEN and CDR2 SYDVKM. The CDR3 totals 14 residues. The DNA of the CDR3 is TGTGCCAGCAGTCTGACAGGGTATACCACTGAAGCTTTCTTT. Amino acids: CASSLTGYTTEAFF. Full variable domain (outside the CDR3, taken from reference TRBV28 and TRBJ1-1): DVKVTQSSRYLVKRTGEKVFLECVQDMDHENMFWYRQDPGLGLRLIYFSYDVKMKEKGDIPEGYSVSREKKERFSLILESASTNQTSMYLCASSLTGYTTEAFFGQGTRLTVV.

V and J are TRBV10-1 and TRBJ2-5, with a tentative D call TRBD2 (5 bases). The CDR3 is 15 residues long. CDR1 and CDR2 from the germline V gene are WNHNN and SYGVQD (reference sequence). The V and J ends lost 4 bases and 2 bases respectively, with 14 bases between them. The CDR3 loop is CASSGLGGPQETQYF. The CDR3 DNA sequence: TGCGCCAGCAGTGGTCTTGGCGGGCCACAAGAGACCCAGTACTTC.

This chain connects TRBV11-3 to TRBJ1-3, with 7 bases fitting TRBD1. Unmatched junction bases numbered 3, after V lost 4 bases and J lost 0 bases. The CDR3 consists of 15 residues. Germline-derived CDR1 and CDR2 are SGHNT and YENEEA. DNA for the CDR3: TGTGCCAGCAGCTCAGGGGGGATCTCTGGAAACACCATATATTTT. Translation: CASSSGGISGNTIYF.

Of note for this clone: At one end, the junction sequence differs from germline, possibly due to a read error. This chain connects TRBV28 to TRBJ1-5, with 10 bases matching TRBD1. Germline CDR1 is MDHEN and CDR2 is SYDVKM. This CDR3 has 14 amino acids. The CDR3 is CASSPGGPGQGSAF. CDR3 DNA: TGTGCCAGCAGTCCGGGGGGGCCGGGACAGGGGTCCGCGTTT.

The chain joins TRBV28 to TRBJ2-1; the match to TRBD2 covers 9 bases. The CDR3 is 13 amino acids. Germline values: CDR1 MDHEN, CDR2 SYDVKM. Germline trimming cut 5 bases from V and 6 bases from J; bases unmatched to any gene: 2. The DNA of the CDR3 is TGTGCCAGCAGTGCTAGCGGGATCAATGAGCAGTTCTTC. Amino acids: CASSASGINEQFF.

The V and J genes are TRBV19 and TRBJ1-6, with 11 nucleotides matching TRBD1. The V gene's germline CDR1 is LNHDA and CDR2 SQIVND (reference sequence). The CDR3 totals 15 residues. The V gene end was trimmed by 5 bases and the J gene end by 6 bases; junction bases not matched to a gene: 3. The CDR3 DNA reads TGTGCCAGTAGTCGGGGGACAGGGGGTAATTCACCCCTCCACTTT. Amino acids: CASSRGTGGNSPLHF.

The chain links TRBV27 to TRBJ2-7; D is perhaps TRBD1 (5 bases). V lost 9 bases and J 3 bases, leaving 24 bases between the germline ends. The CDR3 covers 16 residues. Germline V gene sequence: CDR1 MNHEY, CDR2 SMNVEV (reference sequence). The CDR3 sequence is CASKTAFEFNNYEQYF. CDR3 DNA: TGTGCCAGTAAGACAGCCTTCGAATTCAACAACTACGAGCAGTACTTC.

This clone has just one count. This rearrangement joins TRBV7-9 to TRBJ2-1; 8 bases are a match to TRBD2. Losses at the gene ends were 4 bases for V and 0 bases for J; bases not matched to a gene: 8. Germline V lookup: CDR1 SEHNR, CDR2 FQNEAQ (reference sequence). The CDR3 loop spans 17 amino acids. CDR3 nucleotides: TGTGCCAGCAGCTCGCAACTAGCGGACATCTCCTACAATGAGCAGTTCTTC. It translates to CASSSQLADISYNEQFF.

This clone was detected only a few times. The chain carries TRBV19 and TRBJ1-2; the D is unclear. Germline V gene lookup returns CDR1 LNHDA and CDR2 SQIVND (reference sequence). CDR3 length: 15 amino acids. V was shortened by 0 bases and J by 5 bases, with 13 bases between the two germline ends. CDR3 protein: CASSIDPLEVYGYTF. In nucleotides, the CDR3 is TGTGCCAGTAGTATAGATCCCTTGGAGGTATATGGCTACACCTTC.

The chain carries TRBV4-3 and TRBJ2-7; 7 bases match TRBD1. From germline, CDR1 is LGHNA and CDR2 YSLEER. The trim removed 3 bases at V and 4 bases at J, leaving 12 bases unmatched. The CDR3 runs 16 residues. The CDR3 is CASSQQITGAGYEQYF. The CDR3 DNA is TGCGCCAGCAGCCAGCAAATCACAGGGGCGGGTTACGAGCAGTACTTC.

The chain couples TRBV29-1 to TRBJ1-1, with D tentatively TRBD1 (6 bases). Between the trimmed V and J ends, which lost 6 bases and 0 bases, there was a span of 11 bases. This CDR3 spans 13 amino acids. CDR1 and CDR2 from the germline V gene are SQVTM and ANQGSEA. CDR3 sequence reads: CSVTGTLNTEAFF. The CDR3, as DNA: TGCAGCGTCACCGGGACACTGAACACTGAAGCTTTCTTT.

The gene calls are TRBV28 and TRBJ1-2, with 7 nucleotides matching TRBD1. Germline CDR1 and CDR2: MDHEN and SYDVKM. The CDR3 spans 13 residues. The V gene end was trimmed by 6 bases and the J gene end by 8 bases; junction bases not matched to a gene: 9. CDR3: CASSPDRAGGYTF. The CDR3 DNA reads TGTGCCAGCAGCCCTGACAGGGCAGGGGGCTACACCTTC.

V is TRBV4-3 and J is TRBJ2-2; D is perhaps TRBD1 (6 bases). The CDR3 has 14 amino acids. Germline-derived CDR1 and CDR2 are LGHNA and YSLEER. V lost 2 bases and J lost 6, with 10 bases in between. The DNA of the CDR3 is TGCGCCAGCAGCCAAAGACAGGCCGCCGGGGAGCTGTTTTTT. This gives the protein CASSQRQAAGELFF.

Only one count was recorded for this clone. The gene calls are TRBV13 and TRBJ1-3; no definite D call. The CDR3 spans 15 residues. Trimming shortened V by 5 bases and J by 4 bases, and 15 bases separated the two germline ends. Germline V gene lookup returns CDR1 PRHDT and CDR2 FYEKMQ (reference sequence). DNA for the CDR3: TGTGCCAGCAGCCTTCAGGCGGGTATCGGAAACACCATATATTTT. Residues: CASSLQAGIGNTIYF.